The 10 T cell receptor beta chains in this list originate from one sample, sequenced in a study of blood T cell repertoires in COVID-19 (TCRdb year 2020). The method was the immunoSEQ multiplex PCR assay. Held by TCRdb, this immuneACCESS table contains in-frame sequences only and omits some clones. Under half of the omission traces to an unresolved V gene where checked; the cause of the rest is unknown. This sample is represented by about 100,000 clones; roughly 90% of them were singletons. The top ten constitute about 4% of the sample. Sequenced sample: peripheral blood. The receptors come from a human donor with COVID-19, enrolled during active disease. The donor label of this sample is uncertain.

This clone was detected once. The CDR3 here is CASSPRRQAGTEAFF. The DNA for the CDR3 is TGTGCCAGCTCACCAAGGCGACAGGCTGGCACTGAAGCTTTCTTT. The chain uses TRBV18 and TRBJ1-1; possibly TRBD1 for D (6 bases). The V gene lost 2 bases and the J gene lost 4 bases, with 14 bases spanning the gap. CDR3 length equals 15 residues. Germline CDR1 KGHSH, CDR2 LQKENI.

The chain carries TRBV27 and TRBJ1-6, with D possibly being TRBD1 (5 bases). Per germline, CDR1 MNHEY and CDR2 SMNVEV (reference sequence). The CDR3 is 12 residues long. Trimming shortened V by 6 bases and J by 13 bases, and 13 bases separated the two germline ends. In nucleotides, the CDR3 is TGTGCCAGCAGCCTGGGGGGAGGTCCCCTCCACTTT. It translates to CASSLGGGPLHF.

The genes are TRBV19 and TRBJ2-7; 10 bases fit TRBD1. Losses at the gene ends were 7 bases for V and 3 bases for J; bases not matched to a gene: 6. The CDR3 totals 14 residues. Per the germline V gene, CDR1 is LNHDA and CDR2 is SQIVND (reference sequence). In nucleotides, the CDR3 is TGTGCCAGTAATCCGGGACAGGGGATCTACGAGCAGTACTTC. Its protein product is CASNPGQGIYEQYF.

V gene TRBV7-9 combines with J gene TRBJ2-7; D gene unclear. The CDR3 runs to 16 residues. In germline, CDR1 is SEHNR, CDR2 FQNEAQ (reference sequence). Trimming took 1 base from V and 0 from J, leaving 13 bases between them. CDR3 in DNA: TGTGCCAGCAGCTTAGAGCCACGCACGCCCTCCTACGAGCAGTACTTC. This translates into CASSLEPRTPSYEQYF. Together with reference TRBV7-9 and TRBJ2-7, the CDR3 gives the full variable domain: DTGVSQNPRHKITKRGQNVTFRCDPISEHNRLYWYRQTLGQGPEFLTYFQNEAQLEKSRLLSDRFSAERPKGSFSTLEIQRTEQGDSAMYLCASSLEPRTPSYEQYFGPGTRLTVT.

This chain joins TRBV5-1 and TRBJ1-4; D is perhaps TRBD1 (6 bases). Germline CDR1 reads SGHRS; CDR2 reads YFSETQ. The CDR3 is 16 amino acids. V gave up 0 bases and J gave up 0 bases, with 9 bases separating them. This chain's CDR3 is CASSLGTVTTNEKLFF. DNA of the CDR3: TGCGCCAGCAGCTTGGGGACAGTTACAACTAATGAAAAACTGTTTTTT.

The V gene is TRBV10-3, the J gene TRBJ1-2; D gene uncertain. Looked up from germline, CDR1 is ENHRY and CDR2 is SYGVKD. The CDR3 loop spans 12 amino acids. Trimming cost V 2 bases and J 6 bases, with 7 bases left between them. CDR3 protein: CAISEGQDGYTF. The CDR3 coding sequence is TGTGCCATCAGTGAGGGGCAGGATGGCTACACCTTC.

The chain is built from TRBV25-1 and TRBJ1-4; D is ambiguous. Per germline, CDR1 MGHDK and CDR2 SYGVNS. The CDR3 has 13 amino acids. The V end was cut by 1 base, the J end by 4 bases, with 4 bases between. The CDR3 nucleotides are TGTGCCAGCAGTGAATCCTTTAATGAAAAACTGTTTTTT. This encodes CASSESFNEKLFF.

Here the CDR3 reads CASSLPGNEKLFF. The CDR3 coding sequence is TGTGCCAGCAGCCTACCGGGAAATGAAAAACTGTTTTTT. This chain uses TRBV13 with TRBJ1-4; D ambiguous. The V gene lost 5 bases and the J gene lost 5 bases, with 9 bases spanning the gap. There are 13 residues in the CDR3. Germline CDR1 reads PRHDT; CDR2 reads FYEKMQ (reference sequence).

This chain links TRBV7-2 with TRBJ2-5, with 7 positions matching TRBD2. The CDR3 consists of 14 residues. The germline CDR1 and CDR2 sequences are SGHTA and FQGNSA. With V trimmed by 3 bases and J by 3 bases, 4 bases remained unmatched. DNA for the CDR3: TGTGCCAGCAGCTTGTTTCTAGCGGAAGAGACCCAGTACTTC. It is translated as CASSLFLAEETQYF.

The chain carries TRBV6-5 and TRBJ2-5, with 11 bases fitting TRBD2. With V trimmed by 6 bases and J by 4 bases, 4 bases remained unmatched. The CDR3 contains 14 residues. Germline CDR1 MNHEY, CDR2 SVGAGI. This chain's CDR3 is CASSIAGGRETQYF. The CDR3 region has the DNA TGTGCCAGCAGCATAGCGGGGGGGCGAGAGACCCAGTACTTC.